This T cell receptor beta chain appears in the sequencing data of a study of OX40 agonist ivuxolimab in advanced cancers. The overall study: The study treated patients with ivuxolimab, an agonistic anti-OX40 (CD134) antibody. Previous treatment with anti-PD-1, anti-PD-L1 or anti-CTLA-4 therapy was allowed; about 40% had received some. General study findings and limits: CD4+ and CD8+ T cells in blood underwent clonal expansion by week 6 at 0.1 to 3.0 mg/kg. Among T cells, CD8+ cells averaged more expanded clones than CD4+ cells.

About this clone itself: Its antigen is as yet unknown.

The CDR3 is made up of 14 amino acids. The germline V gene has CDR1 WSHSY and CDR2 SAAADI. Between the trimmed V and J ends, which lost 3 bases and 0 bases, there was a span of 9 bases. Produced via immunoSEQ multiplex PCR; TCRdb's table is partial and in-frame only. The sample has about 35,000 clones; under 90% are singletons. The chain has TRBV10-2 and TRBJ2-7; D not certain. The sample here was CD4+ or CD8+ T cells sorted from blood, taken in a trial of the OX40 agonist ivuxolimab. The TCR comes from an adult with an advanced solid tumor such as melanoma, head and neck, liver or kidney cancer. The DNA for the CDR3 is TGCGCCAGCAGTGACGGGCGGTTCTCCTACGAGCAGTACTTC. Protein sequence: CASSDGRFSYEQYF.